This passage covers 11 T cell receptor beta chains from one sample sequenced in a study of shared clonotypes between healthy human individuals. Data came from immunoSEQ multiplex PCR; TCRdb stores just in-frame clones and leaves some out. Found here are approximately 1.4 million clones, approximately 98% of them singletons; the top ten hold roughly 0.45%. Sequenced material: naive CD4+ T cells sorted from blood. Subset specified: CD45RA+ positively selected. The receptors were sampled from a man between 25 and 39 years old in good health.

The chain carries TRBV5-5 and TRBJ1-3, with D uncertain. Germline V CDR1 and CDR2: SGHKS, YYEKEE (reference sequence). The CDR3 consists of 15 residues. Trimming stripped 0 bases from V and 4 bases from J, with 11 bases between. CDR3 nucleotide sequence: TGTGCCAGCAGCTTGGAAGAGGGATTCGGAAACACCATATATTTT. Amino acids: CASSLEEGFGNTIYF.

This clone was detected only once. The gene calls are TRBV18 and TRBJ2-1, with no clear D. The CDR3 is made up of 14 amino acids. Germline assignment: CDR1 KGHSH and CDR2 LQKENI. Between the trimmed V and J ends, which lost 6 bases and 5 bases, there was a span of 14 bases. CDR3 region: CASSRDNRDNEQFF. CDR3 bases: TGTGCCAGCTCTAGGGATAATCGGGACAATGAGCAGTTCTTC.

CDR3 sequence (DNA): TGTGCCAGCAGCAAGGGGGAACAGCCCCAGCATTTT. It specifies CASSKGEQPQHF. V and J are TRBV21-1 and TRBJ1-5. TRBV21-1 is labeled a pseudogene. This CDR3 contains 12 residues.

The rearrangement uses TRBV28 and TRBJ1-5; 9 bases line up with TRBD1. Germline trimming cut 5 bases from V and 1 base from J; bases unmatched to any gene: 9. The CDR3 has 17 residues. Per germline, CDR1 MDHEN and CDR2 SYDVKM. In DNA, the CDR3 is TGTGCCAGCAGTGCGTCACAGGGGGCGAGGAGCAATCAGCCCCAGCATTTT. It codes for CASSASQGARSNQPQHF.

In nucleotides, the CDR3 is TGTGCCAGCACCGAGGCAGGGACGAGCTACTATGGCTACACCTTC. This codes for CASTEAGTSYYGYTF. The gene calls are TRBV28 and TRBJ1-2, with D perhaps matching TRBD1 (5 bases). CDR3 length equals 15 residues. Trimming shortened V by 7 bases and J by 3 bases, and 18 bases separated the two germline ends. Germline V gives CDR1 MDHEN, CDR2 SYDVKM.

V and J are TRBV5-1 and TRBJ2-2, with 12 nucleotides matching TRBD1. V shed 4 bases, J shed 4 bases, and the junction held 5 bases outside the gene matches. CDR3 length: 16 amino acids. Germline V lookup: CDR1 SGHRS, CDR2 YFSETQ. CDR3 in DNA: TGCGCCAGCAGCGGGGGACAGGGGGCGGTCACCGGGGAGCTGTTTTTT. Its protein product is CASSGGQGAVTGELFF.

DNA for the CDR3: TGCGCCAGCAGCTTGGGAAACAGGGTCTCCTACAATGAGCAGTTCTTC. This codes for CASSLGNRVSYNEQFF. The V gene is TRBV5-1, the J gene TRBJ2-1, with a possible D match to TRBD1 (6 bases). Per the germline V gene, CDR1 is SGHRS and CDR2 is YFSETQ. The CDR3 has 16 residues. V lost 0 bases, J lost 0 bases, and 10 bases lay in between. The whole variable domain, remainder taken from reference TRBV5-1 and TRBJ2-1, is KAGVTQTPRYLIKTRGQQVTLSCSPISGHRSVSWYQQTPGQGLQFLFEYFSETQRNKGNFPGRFSGRQFSNSRSEMNVSTLELGDSALYLCASSLGNRVSYNEQFFGPGTRLTVL.

This clone appeared once. The rearrangement joins TRBV7-9 to TRBJ2-7; 11 bases match TRBD2. CDR1 is SEHNR, CDR2 FQNEAQ, per germline (reference sequence). V gave up 5 bases and J gave up 2 bases; unmatched junction bases: 14. The CDR3 runs to 18 residues. The CDR3 DNA sequence: TGTGCCAGCAGCCCCACGCCGTTACTAGCGGGAGTCACCTACGAGCAGTACTTC. As protein: CASSPTPLLAGVTYEQYF.

In this sample, this clone turned up once. The V and J genes are TRBV19 and TRBJ2-1; 7 bases map to TRBD1. V was pared by 7 bases and J by 2 bases, with 11 bases of the junction left unmatched. CDR1 LNHDA and CDR2 SQIVND come from the germline V gene (reference sequence). This CDR3 is 16 amino acids long. CDR3: CASTSPRGQTYNEQFF. Written as DNA, the CDR3 is TGTGCCAGTACGAGCCCGAGGGGACAGACCTACAATGAGCAGTTCTTC.

The chain couples TRBV30 to TRBJ2-3; possibly TRBD2 for D (5 bases). V shed 0 bases and J shed 2 bases, with 12 bases lying between them. Germline V CDR1 and CDR2: GTSNPN, SVGIG (reference sequence). The CDR3 covers 15 residues. Here the CDR3 DNA reads TGTGCCTGGAGTGTACAACCGGGGATCACAGATACGCAGTATTTT. Translated: CAWSVQPGITDTQYF.

The CDR3 DNA is TGTGCCATCAGTGAGGGGTGGCGGCTAGAAGAATTGCAGTACTTC. Amino acid sequence: CAISEGWRLEELQYF. The chain uses TRBV10-3 and TRBJ2-7; D ambiguous. Germline V gene sequence: CDR1 ENHRY, CDR2 SYGVKD. The CDR3 covers 15 residues. Trimming removed 2 bases at V and 9 bases at J, with 20 bases between.